These 9 T cell receptor beta chains were all obtained from the same sample, sequenced in a study of T cell responses to AZD1222 COVID-19 vaccine. Using immunoSEQ multiplex PCR, the repertoire was profiled, and TCRdb retains in-frame clones only, with some absent. This sample has around 130,000 clones, with 80% to 95% found just once. The input for sequencing was peripheral blood, taken on day 0 of AZD1222 vaccination. The source is an adult in good health.

This clone was counted once. The rearrangement uses TRBV6-2 or TRBV6-3 and TRBJ1-2; D is perhaps TRBD1 (5 bases). V dropped 2 bases and J dropped 4 bases, with 11 bases sitting between them. Germline assignment: CDR1 MNHEY and CDR2 SVGEGT. The CDR3 is made up of 14 amino acids. This CDR3 is CASSYVGGGYGYTF. DNA for the CDR3: TGTGCCAGCAGTTACGTGGGGGGTGGCTATGGCTACACCTTC.

The rearrangement uses TRBV5-4 and TRBJ2-7; tentative D call: TRBD1 (5 bases). V lost 4 bases and J 1 base, leaving 12 bases between the germline ends. Germline CDR1 is SGHNT and CDR2 is YYREEE (reference sequence). CDR3 length equals 14 residues. CDR3 residues: CASSIAGISYEQYF. CDR3 DNA sequence: TGTGCCAGCAGCATTGCAGGGATTTCCTACGAGCAGTACTTC. The whole variable domain, remainder taken from reference TRBV5-4 and TRBJ2-7, is ETGVTQSPTHLIKTRGQQVTLRCSSQSGHNTVSWYQQALGQGPQFIFQYYREEENGRGNFPPRFSGLQFPNYSSELNVNALELDDSALYLCASSIAGISYEQYFGPGTRLTVT.

The chain joins TRBV27 to TRBJ1-2; weak D call: TRBD1 (6 bases). Looked up from germline, CDR1 is MNHEY and CDR2 is SMNVEV (reference sequence). The CDR3 consists of 15 residues. Deletions cut 6 bases from V and 2 bases from J, with 16 bases between. For the CDR3, the DNA is TGTGCCAGCAGATCAATCAGGGGAGGAAACTATGGCTACACCTTC. It yields the protein CASRSIRGGNYGYTF.

V gene TRBV6-6 combines with J gene TRBJ1-2; D is possibly TRBD1 (6 bases). Trimming took 5 bases from V and 4 from J, leaving 17 bases between them. Germline CDR1 reads MNHNY; CDR2 reads SVGAGI (reference sequence). The CDR3 length is 15 residues. CDR3 DNA: TGTGCCAGCAGTGGCGGGACCCCCAGGGGCTATGGCTACACCTTC. The encoded protein is CASSGGTPRGYGYTF.

This sequence joins TRBV4-2 and TRBJ1-4; D might be TRBD1 (6 bases). CDR1 is LGHNA and CDR2 is YNFKEQ in the germline V gene. V dropped 2 bases and J dropped 8 bases, with 15 bases sitting between them. The CDR3 runs 15 residues. Here the CDR3 DNA reads TGTGCCAGCAGCCAAATCGTAGGGGGTGGAGAAAAACTGTTTTTT. This codes for CASSQIVGGGEKLFF.

This rearrangement joins TRBV27 to TRBJ1-4; D might be TRBD1 (5 bases). This CDR3 spans 15 amino acids. Trimming pared 5 bases from V and 8 bases from J, leaving 18 bases between. Germline lookup yields CDR1 MNHEY and CDR2 SMNVEV (reference sequence). The CDR3 nucleotides are TGTGCCAGCAGTCTAGCCGGGACCCGTTGGGAAAAACTGTTTTTT. This encodes CASSLAGTRWEKLFF.

J is TRBJ2-7 and V is TRBV6-1, with D perhaps matching TRBD2 (6 bases). This CDR3 spans 16 amino acids. The V and J ends lost 3 bases and 5 bases respectively, with 20 bases between them. CDR1 MNHNS and CDR2 SASEGT come from the germline V gene. The CDR3 DNA is TGTGCCAGCAGTGAGTCGGCCGGACTAAGGGGCCACGAGCAGTACTTC. Amino acid sequence: CASSESAGLRGHEQYF.

The chain is built from TRBV28 and TRBJ2-1; 12 bases line up with TRBD2. This CDR3 has 17 amino acids. Trimming took 7 bases from V and 8 from J; bases not matched to a gene: 15. Per the germline V gene, CDR1 is MDHEN and CDR2 is SYDVKM. The chain's CDR3 is CASTSDETSGSMDEQFF. In nucleotides, the CDR3 is TGTGCCAGCACCTCGGATGAGACTAGCGGGAGTATGGATGAGCAGTTCTTC. The full variable domain, completed using reference TRBV28 and TRBJ2-1, is DVKVTQSSRYLVKRTGEKVFLECVQDMDHENMFWYRQDPGLGLRLIYFSYDVKMKEKGDIPEGYSVSREKKERFSLILESASTNQTSMYLCASTSDETSGSMDEQFFGPGTRLTVL.

In this sample, this clone turned up once. The chain links TRBV18 to TRBJ1-2; 11 bases align to TRBD1. The germline V gene has CDR1 KGHSH and CDR2 LQKENI. With V trimmed by 3 bases and J by 0 bases, 12 bases remained unmatched. This CDR3 has 19 amino acids. CDR3 sequence reads: CASSPTPGQGDLANYGYTF. DNA of the CDR3: TGTGCCAGCTCACCTACGCCGGGACAGGGGGACCTAGCTAACTATGGCTACACCTTC. Based on the CDR3 plus reference TRBV18 and TRBJ1-2, the full variable domain is NAGVMQNPRHLVRRRGQEARLRCSPMKGHSHVYWYRQLPEEGLKFMVYLQKENIIDESGMPKERFSAEFPKEGPSILRIQQVVRGDSAAYFCASSPTPGQGDLANYGYTFGSGTRLTVV.